These 27 T cell receptor beta chains share one sample of origin, sequenced in a study of identifying expanded T cells in peripheral blood. The table came from immunoSEQ multiplex PCR; TCRdb's copy has only in-frame clones and leaves some out. The data hold 95,000 to 150,000 clones, with about 80% observed a single time. Sequenced sample: blood. The receptors here all came from a person between 18 and 69 years old in good health.

This chain links TRBV6-5 with TRBJ2-5; 8 nucleotides line up with TRBD1. Trimming took 4 bases from V and 6 from J; bases not matched to a gene: 7. The CDR3 totals 14 residues. The V gene's germline CDR1 is MNHEY and CDR2 SVGAGI. The CDR3 nucleotides read TGTGCCAGCAGTTCCCGGACAGGGAGTCAGACCCAGTACTTC. It yields the protein CASSSRTGSQTQYF.

The chain employs TRBV11-3 and TRBJ2-1, with D perhaps matching TRBD2 (6 bases). Germline-derived CDR1 and CDR2 are SGHNT and YENEEA. This CDR3 comprises 11 residues. The ends were cut back, 7 bases at V and 12 bases at J, with 13 bases in the middle. This CDR3 is CASTGPGRQFF. CDR3 bases: TGTGCCAGCACTGGACCCGGGAGGCAGTTCTTC.

V usage is TRBV14 and J usage is TRBJ1-4, with D possibly matching TRBD1 (5 bases). Germline V gene data show CDR1 as SGHDN and CDR2 as FVKESK. The CDR3 sequence is 17 residues long. The germline V and J ends were trimmed by 4 bases and 0 bases, with 15 bases remaining between them. CDR3: CASSPRPDSATNEKLFF. The DNA for the CDR3 is TGTGCCAGCAGCCCCCGACCCGACAGCGCAACTAATGAAAAACTGTTTTTT.

The chain employs TRBV5-5 and TRBJ1-4; D might be TRBD1 (5 bases). The CDR3 has 16 residues. The V gene lost 2 bases and the J gene lost 2 bases, with 13 bases spanning the gap. Germline CDR1 SGHKS, CDR2 YYEKEE (reference sequence). The CDR3 coding sequence is TGTGCCAGCAGCTTAGACCAGGGCTTCACTAATGAAAAACTGTTTTTT. This codes for CASSLDQGFTNEKLFF.

V is TRBV7-8 and J is TRBJ2-3; D may correspond to TRBD1 or TRBD2 (5 bases each). This CDR3 region has 16 residues. Looked up from germline, CDR1 is SGHVS and CDR2 is FQNEAQ. V lost 8 bases to trimming and J lost 1 base, with 19 bases between them. CDR3 amino acids: CASLMRGKSGTDTQYF. Written as DNA, the CDR3 is TGTGCCAGCCTCATGAGGGGTAAAAGCGGCACAGATACGCAGTATTTT. Filled out from reference TRBV7-8 and TRBJ2-3, the complete variable domain reads GAGVSQSPRYKVAKRGQDVALRCDPISGHVSLFWYQQALGQGPEFLTYFQNEAQLDKSGLPSDRFFAERPEGSVSTLKIQRTQQEDSAVYLCASLMRGKSGTDTQYFGPGTRLTVL.

The chain combines TRBV6-1 with TRBJ1-2; a possible D gene is TRBD1 (6 bases). V was shortened by 6 bases and J by 2 bases, with 16 bases between the two germline ends. CDR1 MNHNS and CDR2 SASEGT come from the germline V gene. This CDR3 has 15 amino acids. CDR3 bases: TGTGCCAGCAGCCTGGACAGACCAAGGAACTATGGCTACACCTTC. This translates into CASSLDRPRNYGYTF.

As to this clone: A much bigger clone sits one base away, suggesting this may be a read error. V is TRBV7-8 and J is TRBJ1-3; D is unresolved. CDR1 and CDR2 from the germline V gene are SGHVS and FQNEAQ. The V gene lost 5 bases and the J gene lost 0 bases, with 5 bases spanning the gap. CDR3 length equals 13 residues. The chain's CDR3 is CASSLLSGNTIYF. The CDR3 nucleotides are TGTGCCAGCAGCCTCCTCTCTGGAAACACCATATATTTT.

This chain uses TRBV29-1 with TRBJ2-1, with D tentatively TRBD1 (6 bases). Trimming stripped 7 bases from V and 1 base from J, with 17 bases between. There are 15 residues in the CDR3. Germline CDR1 reads SQVTM; CDR2 reads ANQGSEA. CDR3 region: CSAQGSIGSYNEQFF. CDR3 coding DNA: TGCAGCGCCCAGGGGTCGATCGGATCCTACAATGAGCAGTTCTTC.

The chain carries TRBV4-3 and TRBJ1-1; no definite D call. CDR3 length equals 13 residues. V shed 0 bases and J shed 7 bases, with 9 bases lying between them. Looked up from germline, CDR1 is LGHNA and CDR2 is YSLEER. In DNA, the CDR3 is TGCGCCAGCAGCCAAGATGGGAAGGGTGAAGCTTTCTTT. Translating gives CASSQDGKGEAFF.

This clone was observed once. The chain employs TRBV7-9 and TRBJ2-7; no firm D call. V lost 5 bases and J lost 3, with 5 bases in between. Germline V CDR1 and CDR2: SEHNR, FQNEAQ (reference sequence). This CDR3 comprises 11 residues. The DNA of the CDR3 is TGTGCCAGCAGCACCGACTACGAGCAGTACTTC. Its translation is CASSTDYEQYF.

The J gene is TRBJ1-5, the V gene TRBV9; tentatively, D is TRBD1 (5 bases). V lost 5 bases and J lost 2, with 11 bases in between. The CDR3 contains 14 residues. CDR1 SGDLS and CDR2 YYNGEE come from the germline V gene. The CDR3 sequence is CASSNGGGNQPQHF. The DNA for the CDR3 is TGTGCCAGCAGTAACGGGGGTGGCAATCAGCCCCAGCATTTT.

V usage is TRBV5-1 and J usage is TRBJ2-1; D is perhaps TRBD1 (5 bases). The CDR3 totals 12 residues. Trimming pared 5 bases from V and 6 bases from J, leaving 9 bases between. Germline CDR1 is SGHRS and CDR2 is YFSETQ. The DNA of the CDR3 is TGCGCCAGCAGACTCCAGGGCAATGAGCAGTTCTTC. Its protein is CASRLQGNEQFF.

The chain combines TRBV5-1 with TRBJ1-5; D gene unclear. CDR1 is SGHRS, CDR2 YFSETQ, per germline. The CDR3 extends over 15 amino acids. V gave up 4 bases and J gave up 4 bases, with 15 bases separating them. In nucleotides, the CDR3 is TGCGCCAGCAGCAGGGATCCGGGTAGAAATCAGCCCCAGCATTTT. Amino acid sequence: CASSRDPGRNQPQHF.

This chain connects TRBV15 to TRBJ2-7; D remains unclear. Germline V gene data show CDR1 as LNHNV and CDR2 as YYDKDF (reference sequence). V dropped 3 bases and J dropped 2 bases, with 5 bases sitting between them. This CDR3 is built from 12 residues. CDR3 protein: CATSRPPYEQYF. The CDR3 bases are TGTGCCACCAGCAGGCCTCCCTACGAGCAGTACTTC.

In its sample, this clone was seen a few times. The chain recombines TRBV4-1 with TRBJ1-6; 10 nucleotides match TRBD1. Germline CDR1 MGHRA, CDR2 YSYEKL. The trim removed 3 bases at V and 0 bases at J, leaving 8 bases unmatched. The CDR3 extends over 19 amino acids. As DNA, the CDR3 is TGCGCCAGCAGCCAGACCCCGGGACAGGGGAGCTCCTATAATTCACCCCTCCACTTT. Protein: CASSQTPGQGSSYNSPLHF.

V gene TRBV27 combines with J gene TRBJ2-2, with D hard to call. The length of the CDR3 is 16 residues. The V end lost 1 base, the J end lost 4 bases, and 13 bases lay between the germline ends. CDR1 is MNHEY, CDR2 SMNVEV, per germline (reference sequence). The CDR3, as DNA: TGTGCCAGCAGTTTATACAGCGCTTTGGGCACCGGGGAGCTGTTTTTT. This encodes CASSLYSALGTGELFF.

The chain recombines TRBV5-5 with TRBJ1-4, with a tentative D call TRBD1 (6 bases). The germline V and J ends were trimmed by 2 bases and 5 bases, with 13 bases remaining between them. Germline values: CDR1 SGHKS, CDR2 YYEKEE (reference sequence). This CDR3 contains 15 residues. The CDR3 nucleotides are TGTGCCAGCAGCTTCTTGACAGGCCCAAATGAAAAACTGTTTTTT. This encodes CASSFLTGPNEKLFF.

The rearrangement joins TRBV15 to TRBJ1-1; 7 bases are shared with TRBD1. The CDR3 loop spans 15 amino acids. With V trimmed by 0 bases and J by 4 bases, 5 bases remained unmatched. Germline CDR1 is LNHNV and CDR2 is YYDKDF (reference sequence). The CDR3 nucleotides are TGTGCCACCAGCAGAGATCGAGGGGGCACCACTGAAGCTTTCTTT. Amino acid sequence: CATSRDRGGTTEAFF. The variable domain in full, with the rest retrieved from reference TRBV15 and TRBJ1-1, is DAMVIQNPRYQVTQFGKPVTLSCSQTLNHNVMYWYQQKSSQAPKLLFHYYDKDFNNEADTPDNFQSRRPNTSFCFLDIRSPGLGDTAMYLCATSRDRGGTTEAFFGQGTRLTVV.

The J gene is TRBJ2-3, the V gene TRBV7-3; D not resolved. Germline-derived CDR1 and CDR2 are SGHTA and FQGTGA. The V and J ends lost 2 bases and 6 bases respectively, with 6 bases between them. This CDR3 has 12 residues. The CDR3: CASSLGLDTQYF. The CDR3 DNA follows: TGTGCCAGCAGCTTAGGCCTCGATACGCAGTATTTT. Full variable domain (rest looked up from reference TRBV7-3 and TRBJ2-3): GAGVSQTPSNKVTEKGKYVELRCDPISGHTALYWYRQSLGQGPEFLIYFQGTGAADDSGLPNDRFFAVRPEGSVSTLKIQRTERGDSAVYLCASSLGLDTQYFGPGTRLTVL.

The genes are TRBV29-1 and TRBJ2-1; D gene ambiguous. Per germline, CDR1 SQVTM and CDR2 ANQGSEA. This CDR3 spans 13 amino acids. V gave up 7 bases and J gave up 10 bases, with 20 bases separating them. Here the CDR3 reads CSGGQSKRNEQFF. CDR3 nucleotides: TGCAGCGGGGGTCAATCTAAGCGAAACGAGCAGTTCTTC.

The chain is built from TRBV29-1 and TRBJ1-3; 12 bases align to TRBD1. Per germline, CDR1 SQVTM and CDR2 ANQGSEA. The length of the CDR3 is 18 residues. J was trimmed by 1 base and V by 4 bases; bases with no gene match: 11. The CDR3 DNA follows: TGCAGCGTTGTGCTTTGGGGGACAGGGGGCGCTTCTGGAAACACCATATATTTT. It yields the protein CSVVLWGTGGASGNTIYF.

This clone has just one count. This chain joins TRBV5-1 and TRBJ2-1, with 9 bases that match TRBD2. This CDR3 is 15 amino acids long. Germline assignment: CDR1 SGHRS and CDR2 YFSETQ. With V trimmed by 4 bases and J by 9 bases, 11 bases remained unmatched. CDR3 sequence: CASSPGTSKYREQFF. The DNA of the CDR3 is TGCGCCAGCAGCCCGGGGACTAGCAAATATCGTGAGCAGTTCTTC.

This rearrangement joins TRBV11-3 to TRBJ1-3; D remains unclear. The CDR3 has 15 amino acids. Germline V gene sequence: CDR1 SGHNT, CDR2 YENEEA. V was cut by 5 bases and J by 4 bases, with 15 bases left in between. CDR3 amino acids: CASSRARSYGNTIYF. For the CDR3, the DNA is TGTGCCAGCAGCCGGGCCAGGTCCTACGGAAACACCATATATTTT.

V usage is TRBV7-3 and J usage is TRBJ2-3, with D unclear. CDR3 length equals 16 residues. Germline loops: CDR1 SGHTA, CDR2 FQGTGA. Trimming left V 1 base short and J 2 bases short, with 13 bases between. The CDR3 sequence is CASSLRAGVPTDTQYF. DNA of the CDR3: TGTGCCAGCAGCTTAAGGGCTGGCGTCCCCACAGATACGCAGTATTTT.

The CDR3 sequence: CASSEKGTVPNSPLHF. For the CDR3, the DNA is TGTGCCAGCAGTGAAAAAGGGACAGTTCCTAATTCACCCCTCCACTTT. The V and J genes are TRBV6-1 and TRBJ1-6, with 7 bases lining up with TRBD1. The CDR3 loop spans 16 amino acids. The trim removed 2 bases at V and 6 bases at J, leaving 7 bases unmatched. Germline V gives CDR1 MNHNS, CDR2 SASEGT.

The chain links TRBV4-1 to TRBJ2-3; 8 nucleotides line up with TRBD2. Germline trimming cut 1 base from V and 6 bases from J; bases unmatched to any gene: 9. Per germline, CDR1 MGHRA and CDR2 YSYEKL. CDR3 length equals 16 residues. CDR3 DNA: TGCGCCAGCAGCCAAGGGTACGGGGGGGCAAGGGATACGCAGTATTTT. Residues: CASSQGYGGARDTQYF.

The V and J genes are TRBV11-2 and TRBJ1-5; no clear D. V dropped 1 base and J dropped 4 bases, with 5 bases sitting between them. This CDR3 spans 13 amino acids. Germline CDR1 SGHAT, CDR2 FQNNGV. The CDR3, as DNA: TGTGCCAGCAGCTTAGGGCCAAATCAGCCCCAGCATTTT. It translates to CASSLGPNQPQHF.